One sample yielded the 16 T cell receptor beta chains listed below, sequenced in a study of control samples from healthy donors and cancer patients. The data were produced by immunoSEQ multiplex PCR, yet TCRdb's version contains in-frame clones alone and is incomplete. The data show tens of thousands of clones, roughly 91% seen once. The sequencing input was blood. All receptors derive from a man aged 50 to 60 in good health.

V and J are TRBV29-1 and TRBJ1-1; no clear D gene. V gave up 7 bases and J gave up 4 bases, with 10 bases separating them. Per germline, CDR1 SQVTM and CDR2 ANQGSEA. The CDR3 length is 11 residues. The CDR3 protein is CSASVGTEAFF. CDR3 sequence (DNA): TGCAGCGCTTCCGTGGGCACTGAAGCTTTCTTT.

Regarding this clone: An end of the junction does not agree with germline; a read error may underlie this. The V and J genes are TRBV6-5 and TRBJ1-2; 7 bases line up with TRBD1. The CDR3 consists of 12 residues. The germline V gene has CDR1 MNHEY and CDR2 SVGAGI. The CDR3 region is CASSPLPGQRYF. The CDR3 bases are TGTGCCAGCAGTCCTTTACCGGGACAGCGTTACTTC.

V is TRBV6-5 and J is TRBJ1-2; D unclear. Trimming stripped 0 bases from V and 6 bases from J, with 11 bases between. The CDR3 has 14 amino acids. Germline V lookup: CDR1 MNHEY, CDR2 SVGAGI. CDR3 DNA: TGTGCCAGCAGTTACTCGACGGGATTCGATGGCTACACCTTC. Translated, it gives CASSYSTGFDGYTF.

V gene TRBV7-2 combines with J gene TRBJ1-3, with unresolved D. V lost 1 base to trimming and J lost 1 base, with 5 bases between them. The germline V gene encodes CDR1 SGHTA and CDR2 FQGNSA. The CDR3 spans 14 residues. CDR3 sequence (DNA): TGTGCCAGCAGCTTAGTGGGATCTGGAAACACCATATATTTT. Its protein is CASSLVGSGNTIYF.

The rearrangement links TRBV19 to TRBJ1-2, with 9 bases matching TRBD1. The V segment lost 6 bases and the J segment 8 bases; nucleotides outside the gene matches: 19. Per the germline V gene, CDR1 is LNHDA and CDR2 is SQIVND (reference sequence). The CDR3 runs 17 residues. As DNA, the CDR3 is TGTGCCAGTAGCCCAACCGGGACAGGGACATACCTTATGGGCTACACCTTC. Amino acids: CASSPTGTGTYLMGYTF.

The CDR3 bases are TGTGCCAGCAGCCAAGGAACGTCTCAACACAAAAACATTCAGTACTTC. It translates to CASSQGTSQHKNIQYF. V usage is TRBV14 and J usage is TRBJ2-4; D is unclear. V lost 1 base and J 3 bases, leaving 13 bases between the germline ends. The germline CDR1 and CDR2 sequences are SGHDN and FVKESK. This CDR3 region has 16 residues. Full variable domain (remainder filled in from reference TRBV14 and TRBJ2-4): EAGVTQFPSHSVIEKGQTVTLRCDPISGHDNLYWYRRVMGKEIKFLLHFVKESKQDESGMPNNRFLAERTGGTYSTLKVQPAELEDSGVYFCASSQGTSQHKNIQYFGAGTRLSVL.

The chain joins TRBV5-1 to TRBJ1-3; D gene uncertain. The CDR3 spans 15 residues. Trimming left V 4 bases short and J 8 bases short, with 19 bases between. CDR1 is SGHRS and CDR2 is YFSETQ in the germline V gene. CDR3 DNA: TGCGCCAGCAGCCTCCGTAATACGGCCAAAGACACCATATATTTT. Translation: CASSLRNTAKDTIYF.

The chain has TRBV19 and TRBJ1-1, with a possible D match to TRBD1 (6 bases). CDR1 LNHDA and CDR2 SQIVND come from the germline V gene (reference sequence). The V and J ends lost 6 bases and 1 base respectively, with 12 bases between them. There are 14 residues in the CDR3. DNA of the CDR3: TGTGCCAGTAGCAGACAGGCTTCGAACACTGAAGCTTTCTTT. This translates into CASSRQASNTEAFF.

This chain links TRBV15 with TRBJ1-3; 7 nucleotides line up with TRBD1. V lost 0 bases and J lost 0; bases outside the gene matches: 5. The CDR3 is made up of 17 amino acids. Germline CDR1 is LNHNV and CDR2 is YYDKDF (reference sequence). The CDR3 is CATSRETRQGSGNTIYF. CDR3 bases: TGTGCCACCAGCAGAGAAACCCGACAGGGCTCTGGAAACACCATATATTTT. Full variable domain (remainder filled in from reference TRBV15 and TRBJ1-3): DAMVIQNPRYQVTQFGKPVTLSCSQTLNHNVMYWYQQKSSQAPKLLFHYYDKDFNNEADTPDNFQSRRPNTSFCFLDIRSPGLGDTAMYLCATSRETRQGSGNTIYFGEGSWLTVV.

This clone appeared a single time. The chain is built from TRBV4-1 and TRBJ2-2; 9 bases agree with TRBD1. CDR1 is MGHRA and CDR2 is YSYEKL in the germline V gene. CDR3 length equals 15 residues. The V segment lost 4 bases and the J segment 6 bases; nucleotides outside the gene matches: 6. The CDR3 region has the DNA TGCGCCAGCAGCCTCGGGACAGGGAGAGCCGGGGAGCTGTTTTTT. Translated, it gives CASSLGTGRAGELFF.

This chain uses TRBV5-8 with TRBJ1-4; possibly TRBD1 for D (5 bases). Germline CDR1 reads SGHTS; CDR2 reads YDEGEE. V lost 2 bases, J lost 7 bases, and 12 bases lay in between. The CDR3 covers 14 residues. The CDR3 DNA sequence: TGTGCCAGCAGCTTCAACCAGGGTGGTGAAAAACTGTTTTTT. Encoded protein: CASSFNQGGEKLFF.

This clone appeared once. This rearrangement joins TRBV4-3 to TRBJ1-1, with TRBD1 matching over 7 bases. CDR3 length equals 13 residues. Germline V gives CDR1 LGHNA, CDR2 YSLEER. The V segment lost 4 bases and the J segment 5 bases; nucleotides outside the gene matches: 4. CDR3 sequence: CASSLRGRTEAFF. The CDR3 region has the DNA TGCGCCAGCAGCCTCAGGGGGAGGACTGAAGCTTTCTTT.

V is TRBV6-6 and J is TRBJ2-1, with a tentative D call TRBD2 (5 bases). With 3 bases removed from V and 3 bases from J, the gap between germline ends came to 9 bases. In germline, CDR1 is MNHNY, CDR2 SVGAGI (reference sequence). The CDR3 runs to 14 residues. The CDR3, as DNA: TGTGCCAGCAGTTATGACTATATCTACAATGAGCAGTTCTTC. This sequence encodes CASSYDYIYNEQFF.

J is TRBJ1-2 and V is TRBV13; D is unresolved. The CDR3 length is 12 residues. The germline V gene encodes CDR1 PRHDT and CDR2 FYEKMQ (reference sequence). Trimming left V 5 bases short and J 5 bases short, with 9 bases between. The CDR3: CASSPSHYGYTF. The DNA of the CDR3 is TGTGCCAGCAGCCCCTCCCATTATGGCTACACCTTC. Full variable domain (outside the CDR3, taken from reference TRBV13 and TRBJ1-2): AAGVIQSPRHLIKEKRETATLKCYPIPRHDTVYWYQQGPGQDPQFLISFYEKMQSDKGSIPDRFSAQQFSDYHSELNMSSLELGDSALYFCASSPSHYGYTFGSGTRLTVV.

V usage is TRBV6-5 and J usage is TRBJ2-1; D is possibly TRBD1 (6 bases). V dropped 2 bases and J dropped 4 bases, with 15 bases sitting between them. The CDR3 is made up of 16 amino acids. Per germline, CDR1 MNHEY and CDR2 SVGAGI. The CDR3 loop reads CASSYPNTGQYNEQFF. CDR3 in DNA: TGTGCCAGCAGTTACCCGAATACCGGACAGTACAATGAGCAGTTCTTC.

The chain has TRBV5-1 and TRBJ1-6, with D unclear. Deletions cut 0 bases from V and 13 bases from J, with 8 bases between. Germline-derived CDR1 and CDR2 are SGHRS and YFSETQ. The CDR3 extends over 12 amino acids. Here the CDR3 DNA reads TGCGCCAGCAGCTTGGAGGGATTCCCCCTCCACTTT. Protein: CASSLEGFPLHF.